This T cell receptor (beta chain) was retrieved from a study of blood T cells in healthy people across ages (dated by TCRdb to about 2015). Regarding the study in general: In model experiments, template switching captured about one uniquely barcoded TCR beta cDNA molecule for every two T cells. To track age-related changes in TCR beta repertoire diversity, the study relied on deep sequencing normalized with unique cDNA molecular identifiers. The donors were divided into four age groups: young (average about 15 years), middle-aged (approximately 41), aged (roughly 60) and long-lived (about 80). Donors of different ages were randomly distributed across sequencing lanes to avoid experimental bias. Using the same blood draw, the study looked at two additional independent replicas of 1 million unique cDNA reads for two donors, one aged 18 to 30 and the other aged 80 or older. What the study reported, not specific to this receptor: Compared with the aged group, the long-lived group had more naive CD4+ T cells, fewer expanded clones and increased TCR diversity, suggesting age selection. Because donor CMV infection status was unknown, age-related changes in expanded clonotypes were potentially confounded. There was a strong correlation between observed TCR beta diversity and the percentage of naive T cells measured by flow cytometry. Estimates of total diversity based on one million sequenced T cells were considered lower bounds and underestimates. Since profiling was done on bulk unsorted PBMCs, naive and antigen-experienced compartments could not be conclusively compared. As age increased, observed TCR beta diversity per million T cells dropped in a roughly linear way, and a significant reduction was already evident by age 40.

The germline V and J ends show losses of 8 bases and 4 bases respectively, and no gene match explains 11 bases of the junction. The CDR3 spans 15 residues, from the cysteine through the phenylalanine. The entry retains the CDR3 DNA only, 45 bases that are in frame from base 1. Library construction relied on 5' RACE. The instrument given in TCRdb is Illumina HiSeq 2500. A second PCR of about 6 to 11 cycles was performed with a sample-barcoded 5' primer and a J-beta primer mix. A template-switch 5' adaptor carrying 12 random nucleotides introduced a unique molecular identifier onto each TCR beta cDNA molecule. At least 3 million CDR3-containing paired-end reads were obtained from each sample. First-strand cDNA synthesis was performed from all RNA using the Mint cDNA synthesis kit, with priming by a TRBC-specific oligonucleotide. Following uracil-DNA glycosylase treatment, a first 18-cycle PCR with universal primers M1SS and BC2_uni_R was performed on all cDNA. The authors' analysis ran thus. Normalization of each sample was performed by random selection of 1 million high-quality reads, each carrying a distinct molecular identifier. Reads sharing molecular identifiers were discarded rather than binned into consensus sequences. MiTCR, run with a Q25 quality threshold and the strictest error-elimination algorithm, handled CDR3 identification, clonotype clustering and error correction. A nonparametric unseen species model with Euler transformation was used to estimate a lower bound on total TCR beta diversity. TCRdb redid the processing of the public reads, applying fastp at Q25 and MiXCR, and retained in-frame beta chains. Identical CDR3 proteins give one entry, which carries the most common genes and DNA. These V and J calls derive from TCRdb rather than the authors' analysis. The sample contains 800,000 or so distinct CDR3 sequences, around 62% of them found a single time. About 27% of the sample lies in the top ten.

Systemically healthy Caucasian individuals from Russia, 35 to 50 in total and aged about 6 to 100 years, were included as donors. Each donor gave ten milliliters of peripheral blood, collected into EDTA-treated Vacutainer tubes. Ficoll-Paque density-gradient centrifugation was used to isolate PBMCs, with at least 6.5 million per sample. Trizol reagent was used to extract total RNA from PBMCs, with at least 5.5 micrograms per sample. Naive CD45RAhigh/CD27high T cell percentages were measured by flow cytometry on a PBMC aliquot from every donor. This clonotype occurred once. Its antigen is unknown. Base qualities are not recorded, but no much larger clone differs from it by a single base.

The receptor chain draws on TRBV12-3 or TRBV12-4 and TRBJ2-3, with 8 bases in between that match TRBD2. This receptor was identified in a man under 40 in good health. Material for sequencing was blood. The DNA is as follows: TGTGCCAGCGGGTCGGTTAGCGGGGTTGCAGATACGCAGTATTTT. Its translation is CASGSVSGVADTQYF.